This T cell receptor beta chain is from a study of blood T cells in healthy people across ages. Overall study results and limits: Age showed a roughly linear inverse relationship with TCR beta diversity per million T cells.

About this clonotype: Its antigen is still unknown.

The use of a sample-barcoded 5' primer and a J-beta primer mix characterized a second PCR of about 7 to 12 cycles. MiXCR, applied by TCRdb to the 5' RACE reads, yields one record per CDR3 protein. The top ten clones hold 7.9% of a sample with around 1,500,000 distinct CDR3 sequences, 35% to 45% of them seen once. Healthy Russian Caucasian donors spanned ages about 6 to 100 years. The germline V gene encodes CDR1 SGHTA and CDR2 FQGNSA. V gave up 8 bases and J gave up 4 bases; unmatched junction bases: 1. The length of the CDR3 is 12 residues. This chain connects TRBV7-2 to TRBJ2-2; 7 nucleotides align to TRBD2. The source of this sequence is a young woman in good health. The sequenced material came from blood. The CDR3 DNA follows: TGTGCCAGCGGACTAGGCACCGGGGAGCTGTTTTTT. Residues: CASGLGTGELFF.